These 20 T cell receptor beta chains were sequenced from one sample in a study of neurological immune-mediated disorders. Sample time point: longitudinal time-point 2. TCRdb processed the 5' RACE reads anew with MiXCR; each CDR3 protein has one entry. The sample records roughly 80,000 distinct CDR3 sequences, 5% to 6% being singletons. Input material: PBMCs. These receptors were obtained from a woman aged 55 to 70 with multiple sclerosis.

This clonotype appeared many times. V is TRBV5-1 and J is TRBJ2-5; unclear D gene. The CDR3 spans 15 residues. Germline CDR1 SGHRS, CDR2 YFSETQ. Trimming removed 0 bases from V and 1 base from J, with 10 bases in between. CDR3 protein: CASSLDRPAQETQYF. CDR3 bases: TGCGCCAGCAGCTTGGACCGACCAGCCCAAGAGACCCAGTACTTC.

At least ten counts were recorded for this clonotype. In DNA, the CDR3 is TGTGCCAGCAGCTTATCCCCCTTGGACGGCCGACAGCAGTACTTC. Translating gives CASSLSPLDGRQQYF. V is TRBV7-6 and J is TRBJ2-7; unclear D gene. The germline V gene encodes CDR1 SGHVS and CDR2 FNYEAQ. V was pared by 2 bases and J by 8 bases, with 19 bases between. CDR3 size: 15 residues.

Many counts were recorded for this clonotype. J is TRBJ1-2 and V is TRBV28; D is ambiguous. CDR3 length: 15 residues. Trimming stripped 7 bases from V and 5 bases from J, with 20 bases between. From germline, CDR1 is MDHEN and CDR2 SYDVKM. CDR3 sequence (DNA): TGTGCCAGCATCTCCAGGTCGTCCTTGGATTATGGCTACACCTTC. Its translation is CASISRSSLDYGYTF.

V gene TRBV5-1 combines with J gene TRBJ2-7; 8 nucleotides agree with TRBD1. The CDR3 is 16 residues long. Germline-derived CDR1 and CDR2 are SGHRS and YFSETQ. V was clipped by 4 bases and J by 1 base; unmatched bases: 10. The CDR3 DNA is TGCGCCAGCAGCCCGACCGGACAGGGTGCTTCCTACGAGCAGTACTTC. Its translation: CASSPTGQGASYEQYF.

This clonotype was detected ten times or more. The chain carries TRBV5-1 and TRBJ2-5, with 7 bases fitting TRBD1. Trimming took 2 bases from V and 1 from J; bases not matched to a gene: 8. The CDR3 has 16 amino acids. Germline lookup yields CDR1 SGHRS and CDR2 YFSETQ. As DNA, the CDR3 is TGCGCCAGCAGCTTAGCCCCAGGGACAGTCCAAGAGACCCAGTACTTC. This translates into CASSLAPGTVQETQYF.

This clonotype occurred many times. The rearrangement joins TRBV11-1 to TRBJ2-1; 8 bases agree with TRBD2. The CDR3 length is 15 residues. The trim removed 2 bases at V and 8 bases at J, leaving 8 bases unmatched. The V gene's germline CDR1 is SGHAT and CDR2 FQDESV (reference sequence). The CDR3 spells CASSLLNGGAYEQFF. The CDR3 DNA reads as TGTGCCAGCAGCTTACTGAACGGGGGGGCCTATGAGCAGTTCTTC.

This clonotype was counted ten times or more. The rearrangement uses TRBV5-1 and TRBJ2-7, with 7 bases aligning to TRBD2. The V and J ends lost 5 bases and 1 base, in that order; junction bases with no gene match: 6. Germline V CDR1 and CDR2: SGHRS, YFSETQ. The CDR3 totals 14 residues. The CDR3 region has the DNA TGCGCCAGCAGGGGTGGGGGACTATCCTACGAGCAGTACTTC. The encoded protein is CASRGGGLSYEQYF.

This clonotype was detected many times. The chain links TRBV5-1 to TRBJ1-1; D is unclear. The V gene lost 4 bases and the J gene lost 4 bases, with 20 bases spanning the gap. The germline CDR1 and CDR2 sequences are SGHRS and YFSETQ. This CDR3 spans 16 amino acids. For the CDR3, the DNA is TGCGCCAGCAGCGAGGAGCGGGCCGCCTCTCGCACTGAAGCTTTCTTT. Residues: CASSEERAASRTEAFF.

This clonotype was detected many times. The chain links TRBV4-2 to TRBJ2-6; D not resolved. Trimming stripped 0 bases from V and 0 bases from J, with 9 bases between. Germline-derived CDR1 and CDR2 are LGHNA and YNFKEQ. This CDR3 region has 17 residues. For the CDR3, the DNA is TGTGCCAGCAGCCAAGATAGCCCTGACTCTGGGGCCAACGTCCTGACTTTC. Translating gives CASSQDSPDSGANVLTF.

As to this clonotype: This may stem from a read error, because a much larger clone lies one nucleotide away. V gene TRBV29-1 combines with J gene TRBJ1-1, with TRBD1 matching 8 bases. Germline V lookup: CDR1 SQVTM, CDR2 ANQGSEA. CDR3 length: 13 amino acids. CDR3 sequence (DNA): TGCAGCGGGGGACAGGTGGTGAACTCTGAAGCTTTCTTT. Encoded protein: CSGGQVVNSEAFF.

This CDR3 reads CASSLAPRLGDTQYF. The DNA for the CDR3 is TGTGCCAGCAGCTTAGCCCCCCGGCTTGGTGATACGCAGTATTTT. This chain joins TRBV11-1 and TRBJ2-3, with D unclear. The CDR3 loop spans 15 amino acids. The germline gives CDR1 SGHAT, CDR2 FQDESV (reference sequence). Trimming shortened V by 0 bases and J by 6 bases, and 13 bases separated the two germline ends.

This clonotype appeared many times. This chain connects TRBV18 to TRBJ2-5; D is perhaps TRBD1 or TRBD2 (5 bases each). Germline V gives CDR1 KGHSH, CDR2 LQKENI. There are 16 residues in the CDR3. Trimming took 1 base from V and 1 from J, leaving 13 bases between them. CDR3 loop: CASSPRQQRVQETQYF. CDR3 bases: TGTGCCAGCTCACCACGACAGCAGAGGGTCCAAGAGACCCAGTACTTC.

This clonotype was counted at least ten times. In DNA form, the CDR3 reads TGTGCCAGCAGCAGATCACAGGCTGCAACTAATGAAAAACTGTTTTTT. This codes for CASSRSQAATNEKLFF. The chain couples TRBV7-8 to TRBJ1-4, with D tentatively TRBD1 (5 bases). V lost 5 bases and J lost 0, with 13 bases in between. CDR3 length: 16 residues. Germline CDR1 SGHVS, CDR2 FQNEAQ. Complete variable domain (other parts from reference TRBV7-8 and TRBJ1-4): GAGVSQSPRYKVAKRGQDVALRCDPISGHVSLFWYQQALGQGPEFLTYFQNEAQLDKSGLPSDRFFAERPEGSVSTLKIQRTQQEDSAVYLCASSRSQAATNEKLFFGSGTQLSVL.

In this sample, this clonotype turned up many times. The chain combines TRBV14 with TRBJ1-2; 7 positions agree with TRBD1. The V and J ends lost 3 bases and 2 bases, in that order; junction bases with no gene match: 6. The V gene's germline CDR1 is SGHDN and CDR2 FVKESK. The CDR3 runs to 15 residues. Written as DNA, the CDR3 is TGTGCCAGCAGCCAGGGGATGGACAGGAACTATGGCTACACCTTC. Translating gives CASSQGMDRNYGYTF.

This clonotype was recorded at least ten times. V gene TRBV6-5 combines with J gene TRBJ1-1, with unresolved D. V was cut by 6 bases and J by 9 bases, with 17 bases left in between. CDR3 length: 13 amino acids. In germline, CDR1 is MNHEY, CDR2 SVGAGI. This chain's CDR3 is CASSPTLQGKAFF. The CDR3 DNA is TGTGCCAGCAGCCCCACCTTGCAAGGGAAAGCTTTCTTT.

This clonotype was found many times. In DNA form, the CDR3 reads TGTGCCAGCAGTGAACTGGGGGAGCTGTTTTTT. It is translated as CASSELGELFF. V usage is TRBV6-1 and J usage is TRBJ2-2; no reliable D call. CDR1 and CDR2 (germline): MNHNS, SASEGT. CDR3 length equals 11 residues. Trimming removed 2 bases from V and 8 bases from J, with 3 bases in between.

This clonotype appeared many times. CDR3: CASQQNSNQPQHF. CDR3 DNA sequence: TGTGCTTCACAGCAGAATAGCAATCAGCCCCAGCATTTT. The rearrangement uses TRBV15 and TRBJ1-5; D is undetermined. The CDR3 loop spans 13 amino acids. Germline lookup yields CDR1 LNHNV and CDR2 YYDKDF (reference sequence).

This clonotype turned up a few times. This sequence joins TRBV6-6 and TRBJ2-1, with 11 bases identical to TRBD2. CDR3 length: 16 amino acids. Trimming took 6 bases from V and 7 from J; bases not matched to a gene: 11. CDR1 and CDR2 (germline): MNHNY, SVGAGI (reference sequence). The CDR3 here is CASSPFGTSGLNEQFF. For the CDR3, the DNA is TGTGCCAGCAGCCCCTTCGGGACTAGCGGCCTAAATGAGCAGTTCTTC.

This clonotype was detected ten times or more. The CDR3 sequence: CASSPVPGGHSEQFF. CDR3 DNA: TGTGCCAGCAGCCCCGTCCCGGGGGGGCATAGTGAGCAGTTCTTC. The rearrangement joins TRBV5-5 to TRBJ2-1; 8 positions match TRBD2. This CDR3 contains 15 residues. Germline V CDR1 and CDR2: SGHKS, YYEKEE (reference sequence). The V and J ends lost 4 bases and 9 bases, in that order; junction bases with no gene match: 12. Full variable domain (remainder filled in from reference TRBV5-5 and TRBJ2-1): DAGVTQSPTHLIKTRGQQVTLRCSPISGHKSVSWYQQVLGQGPQFIFQYYEKEERGRGNFPDRFSARQFPNYSSELNVNALLLGDSALYLCASSPVPGGHSEQFFGPGTRLTVL.

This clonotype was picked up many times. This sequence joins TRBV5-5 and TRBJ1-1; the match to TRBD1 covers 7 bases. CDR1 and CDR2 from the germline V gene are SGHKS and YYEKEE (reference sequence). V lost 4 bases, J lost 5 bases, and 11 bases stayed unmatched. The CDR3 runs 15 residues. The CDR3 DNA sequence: TGTGCCAGCAGCCCTCGGACAGGCAGGGAGACTGAAGCTTTCTTT. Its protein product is CASSPRTGRETEAFF.